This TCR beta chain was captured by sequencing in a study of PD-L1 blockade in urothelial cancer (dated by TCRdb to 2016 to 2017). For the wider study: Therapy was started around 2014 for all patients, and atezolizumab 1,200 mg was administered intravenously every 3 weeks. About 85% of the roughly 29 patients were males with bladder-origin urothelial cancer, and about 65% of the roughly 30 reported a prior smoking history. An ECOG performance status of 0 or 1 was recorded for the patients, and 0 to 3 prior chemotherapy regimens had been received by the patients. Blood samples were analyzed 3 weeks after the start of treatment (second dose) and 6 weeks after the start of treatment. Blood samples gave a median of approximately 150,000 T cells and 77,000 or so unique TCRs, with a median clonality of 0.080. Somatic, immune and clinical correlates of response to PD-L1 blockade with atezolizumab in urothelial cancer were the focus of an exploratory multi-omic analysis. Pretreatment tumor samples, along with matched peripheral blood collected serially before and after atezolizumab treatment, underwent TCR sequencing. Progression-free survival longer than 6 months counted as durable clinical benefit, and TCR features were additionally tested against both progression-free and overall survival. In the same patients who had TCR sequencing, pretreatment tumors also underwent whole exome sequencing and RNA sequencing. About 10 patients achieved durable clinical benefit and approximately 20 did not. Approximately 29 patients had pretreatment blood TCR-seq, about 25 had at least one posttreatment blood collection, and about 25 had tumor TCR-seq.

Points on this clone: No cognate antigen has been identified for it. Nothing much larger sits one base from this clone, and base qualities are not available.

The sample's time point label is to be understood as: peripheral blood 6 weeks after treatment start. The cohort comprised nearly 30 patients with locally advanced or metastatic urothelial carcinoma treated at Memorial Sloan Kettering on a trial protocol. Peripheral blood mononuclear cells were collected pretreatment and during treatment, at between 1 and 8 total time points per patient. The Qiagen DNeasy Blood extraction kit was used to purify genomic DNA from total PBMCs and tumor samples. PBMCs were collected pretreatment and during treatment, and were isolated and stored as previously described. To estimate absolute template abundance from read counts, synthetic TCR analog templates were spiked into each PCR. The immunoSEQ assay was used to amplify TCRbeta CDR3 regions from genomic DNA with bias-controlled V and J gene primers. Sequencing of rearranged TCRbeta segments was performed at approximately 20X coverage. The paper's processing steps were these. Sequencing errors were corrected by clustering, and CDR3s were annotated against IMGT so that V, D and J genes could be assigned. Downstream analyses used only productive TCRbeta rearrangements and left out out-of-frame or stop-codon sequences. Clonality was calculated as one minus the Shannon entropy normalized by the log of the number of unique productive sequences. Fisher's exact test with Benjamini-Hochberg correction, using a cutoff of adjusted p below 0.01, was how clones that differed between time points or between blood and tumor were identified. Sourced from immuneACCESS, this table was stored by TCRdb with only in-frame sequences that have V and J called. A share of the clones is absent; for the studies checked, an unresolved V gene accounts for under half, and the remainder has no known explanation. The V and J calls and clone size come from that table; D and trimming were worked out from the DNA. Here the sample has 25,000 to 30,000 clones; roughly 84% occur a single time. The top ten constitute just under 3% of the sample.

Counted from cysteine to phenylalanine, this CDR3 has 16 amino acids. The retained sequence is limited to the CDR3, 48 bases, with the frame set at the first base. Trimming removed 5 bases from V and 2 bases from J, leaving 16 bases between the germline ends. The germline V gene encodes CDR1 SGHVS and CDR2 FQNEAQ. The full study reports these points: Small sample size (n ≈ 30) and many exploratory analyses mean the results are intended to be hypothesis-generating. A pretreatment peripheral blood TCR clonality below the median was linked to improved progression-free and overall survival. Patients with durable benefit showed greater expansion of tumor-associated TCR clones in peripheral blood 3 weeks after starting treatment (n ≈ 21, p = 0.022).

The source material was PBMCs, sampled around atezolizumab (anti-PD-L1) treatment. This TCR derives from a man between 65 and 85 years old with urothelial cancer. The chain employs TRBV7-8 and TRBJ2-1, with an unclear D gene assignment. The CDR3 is CASSGSWSAAYNEQFF. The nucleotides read TGTGCCAGCAGCGGCAGTTGGTCGGCGGCCTACAATGAGCAGTTCTTC.